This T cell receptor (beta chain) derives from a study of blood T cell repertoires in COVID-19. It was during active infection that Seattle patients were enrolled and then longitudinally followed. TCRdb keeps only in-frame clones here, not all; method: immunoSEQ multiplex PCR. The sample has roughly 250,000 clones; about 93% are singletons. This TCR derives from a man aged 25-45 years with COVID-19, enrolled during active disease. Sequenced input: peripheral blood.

The CDR3 DNA sequence: TGTGCCAGCAGTTACCCTTCCGGGACAGGGGGCTCCCGGTTCTATCAGCCCCAGCATTTT. It is translated as CASSYPSGTGGSRFYQPQHF. The J gene is TRBJ1-5, the V gene TRBV6-2 or TRBV6-3, with 12 bases lining up with TRBD1. The CDR3 runs to 20 residues. The germline V gene has CDR1 MNHEY and CDR2 SVGEGT. J gave up 5 bases and V 2 bases, and 16 bases lay outside the gene matches.